Given below is one TCR beta chain in context. Its specificity is unknown. These data originate in a study of post-analysis software for immune sequencing data. As for the study in general: Several disease courses (relapsing-remitting, secondary progressive and progressive-relapsing) of multiple sclerosis were included. Points from the study as a whole: TRBV5-6, TRBV5-1 and TRBV20-1 belonged to a set of roughly 5 TRBV segments that were more frequent in patients than controls. Significantly lower normalized Chao1 diversity was seen in multiple sclerosis patients than in controls.

The CDR3 consists of 12 residues. Unique molecular identifiers were built into the TCR beta cDNA libraries. Researchers reported 400,000 to 550,000 cDNA molecules coming from approximately 1 to 10 million T cells. MiXCR, applied by TCRdb to the PCR reads, yields one record per CDR3 protein. Among 650,000 to 850,000 distinct CDR3 sequences listed, roughly 50% were seen once. V and J are TRBV21-1 and TRBJ2-3. TRBV21-1 has pseudogene status. The sample was blood. The source of this sequence is a girl under 18 with multiple sclerosis. The DNA for the CDR3 is TGTGCCAGCACCGGAGGCACAGATACGCAGTATTTT. Its protein is CASTGGTDTQYF.